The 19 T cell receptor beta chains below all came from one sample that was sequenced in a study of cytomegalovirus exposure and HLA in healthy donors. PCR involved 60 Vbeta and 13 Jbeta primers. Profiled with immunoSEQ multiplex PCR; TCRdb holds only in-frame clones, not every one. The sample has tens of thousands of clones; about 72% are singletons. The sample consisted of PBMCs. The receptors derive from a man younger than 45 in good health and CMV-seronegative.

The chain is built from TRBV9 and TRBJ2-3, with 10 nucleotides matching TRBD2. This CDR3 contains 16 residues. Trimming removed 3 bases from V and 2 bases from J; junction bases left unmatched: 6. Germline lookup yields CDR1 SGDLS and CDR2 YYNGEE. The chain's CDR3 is CASSGGTSAHTDTQYF. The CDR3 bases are TGTGCCAGCAGCGGCGGGACTAGCGCCCACACAGATACGCAGTATTTT.

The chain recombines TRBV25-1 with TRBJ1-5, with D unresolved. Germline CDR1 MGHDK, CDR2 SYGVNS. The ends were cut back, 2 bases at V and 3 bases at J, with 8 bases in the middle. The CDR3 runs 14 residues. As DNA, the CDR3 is TGTGCCAGCAGTGAAGTACACCTCAATCAGCCCCAGCATTTT. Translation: CASSEVHLNQPQHF.

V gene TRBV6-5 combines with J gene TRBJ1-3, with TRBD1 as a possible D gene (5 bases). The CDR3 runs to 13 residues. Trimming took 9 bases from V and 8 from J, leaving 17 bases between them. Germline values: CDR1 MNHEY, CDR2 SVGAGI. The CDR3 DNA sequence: TGTGCCAGTCAAAAGGGGTTCCTCGACACCATATATTTT. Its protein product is CASQKGFLDTIYF.

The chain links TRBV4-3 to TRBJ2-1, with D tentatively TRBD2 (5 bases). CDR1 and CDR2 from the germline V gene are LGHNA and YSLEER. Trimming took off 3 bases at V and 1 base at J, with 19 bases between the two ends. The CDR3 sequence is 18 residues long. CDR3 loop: CASSHPPGRGASYNEQFF. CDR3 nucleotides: TGCGCCAGCAGCCACCCACCCGGTCGGGGTGCGTCCTACAATGAGCAGTTCTTC.

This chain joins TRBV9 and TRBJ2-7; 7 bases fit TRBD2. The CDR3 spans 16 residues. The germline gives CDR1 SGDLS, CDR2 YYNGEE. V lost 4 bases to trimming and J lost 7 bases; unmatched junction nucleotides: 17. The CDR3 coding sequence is TGTGCCAGCAGCCCTCCGGGACTACAAGCCGTAGGGGAGCAGTACTTC. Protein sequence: CASSPPGLQAVGEQYF. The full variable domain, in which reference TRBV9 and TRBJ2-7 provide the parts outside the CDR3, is DSGVTQTPKHLITATGQRVTLRCSPRSGDLSVYWYQQSLDQGLQFLIQYYNGEERAKGNILERFSAQQFPDLHSELNLSSLELGDSALYFCASSPPGLQAVGEQYFGPGTRLTVT.

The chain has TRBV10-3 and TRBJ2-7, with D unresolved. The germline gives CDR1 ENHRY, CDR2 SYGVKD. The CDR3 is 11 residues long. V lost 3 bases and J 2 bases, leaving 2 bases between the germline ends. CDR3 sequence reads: CAISDTYEQYF. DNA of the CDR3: TGTGCCATCAGTGACACCTACGAGCAGTACTTC.

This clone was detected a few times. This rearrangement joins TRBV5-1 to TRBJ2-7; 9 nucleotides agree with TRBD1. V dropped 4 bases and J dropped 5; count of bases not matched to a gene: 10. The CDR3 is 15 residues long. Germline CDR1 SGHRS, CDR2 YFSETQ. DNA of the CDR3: TGCGCCAGCAGCAATACAGGGGGCAAAGTTGACGAGCAGTACTTC. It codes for CASSNTGGKVDEQYF. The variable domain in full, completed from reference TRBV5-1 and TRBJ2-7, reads KAGVTQTPRYLIKTRGQQVTLSCSPISGHRSVSWYQQTPGQGLQFLFEYFSETQRNKGNFPGRFSGRQFSNSRSEMNVSTLELGDSALYLCASSNTGGKVDEQYFGPGTRLTVT.

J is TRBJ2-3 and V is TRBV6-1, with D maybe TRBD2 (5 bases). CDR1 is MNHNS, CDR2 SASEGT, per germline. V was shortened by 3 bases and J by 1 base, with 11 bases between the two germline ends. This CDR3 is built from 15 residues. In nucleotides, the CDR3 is TGTGCCAGCAGTGACCAGCGGTTGGGCACAGATACGCAGTATTTT. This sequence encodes CASSDQRLGTDTQYF.

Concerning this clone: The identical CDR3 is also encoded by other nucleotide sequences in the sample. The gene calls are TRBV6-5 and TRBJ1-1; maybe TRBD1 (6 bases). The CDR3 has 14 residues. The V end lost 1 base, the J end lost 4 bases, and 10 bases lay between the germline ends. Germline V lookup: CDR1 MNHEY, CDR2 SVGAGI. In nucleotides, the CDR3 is TGTGCCAGCAGTTACTGGGACAAGGGCACTGAAGCTTTCTTT. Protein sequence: CASSYWDKGTEAFF.

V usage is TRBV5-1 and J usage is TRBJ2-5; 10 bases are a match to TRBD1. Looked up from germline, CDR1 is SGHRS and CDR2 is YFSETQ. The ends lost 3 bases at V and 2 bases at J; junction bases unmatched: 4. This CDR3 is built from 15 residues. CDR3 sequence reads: CASSWTGGAQETQYF. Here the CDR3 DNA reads TGCGCCAGCAGCTGGACAGGGGGGGCTCAAGAGACCCAGTACTTC.

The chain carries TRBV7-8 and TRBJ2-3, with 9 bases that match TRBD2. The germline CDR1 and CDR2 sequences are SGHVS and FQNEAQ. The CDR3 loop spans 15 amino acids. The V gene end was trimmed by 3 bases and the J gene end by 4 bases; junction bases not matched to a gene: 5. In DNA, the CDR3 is TGTGCCAGCAGCTTGGTAGCGGGAGCGTCAGATACGCAGTATTTT. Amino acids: CASSLVAGASDTQYF.

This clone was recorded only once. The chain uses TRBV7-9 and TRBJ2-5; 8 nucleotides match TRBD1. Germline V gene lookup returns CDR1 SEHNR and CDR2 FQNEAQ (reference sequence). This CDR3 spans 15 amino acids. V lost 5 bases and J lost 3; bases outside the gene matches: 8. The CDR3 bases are TGTGCCAGCAGCCCTGGGCAGGGACAGGAAGAGACCCAGTACTTC. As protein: CASSPGQGQEETQYF.

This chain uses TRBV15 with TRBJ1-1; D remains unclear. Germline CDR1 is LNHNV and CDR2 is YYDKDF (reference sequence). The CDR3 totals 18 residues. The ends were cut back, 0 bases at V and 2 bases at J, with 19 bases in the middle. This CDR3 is CATSRDMRLSSGNTEAFF. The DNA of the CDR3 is TGTGCCACCAGCAGAGATATGAGGTTGAGTTCGGGAAACACTGAAGCTTTCTTT.

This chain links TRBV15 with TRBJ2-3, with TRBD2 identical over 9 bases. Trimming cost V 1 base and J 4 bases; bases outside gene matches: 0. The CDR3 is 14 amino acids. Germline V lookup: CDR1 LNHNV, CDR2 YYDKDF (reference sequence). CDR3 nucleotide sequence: TGTGCCACCAGCAGAGGCGGGGGGGCAGATACGCAGTATTTT. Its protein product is CATSRGGGADTQYF.

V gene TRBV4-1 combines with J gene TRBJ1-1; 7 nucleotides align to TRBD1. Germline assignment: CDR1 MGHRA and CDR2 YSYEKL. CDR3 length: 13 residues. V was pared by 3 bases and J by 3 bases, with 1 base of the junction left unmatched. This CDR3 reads CASSQGQYTEAFF. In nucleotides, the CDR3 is TGCGCCAGCAGCCAGGGACAGTACACTGAAGCTTTCTTT.

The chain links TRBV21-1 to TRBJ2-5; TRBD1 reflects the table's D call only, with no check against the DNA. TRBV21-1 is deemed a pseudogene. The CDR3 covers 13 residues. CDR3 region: CASRPDSQETQYF. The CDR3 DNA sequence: TGTGCCAGCAGACCCGACAGCCAAGAGACCCAGTACTTC.

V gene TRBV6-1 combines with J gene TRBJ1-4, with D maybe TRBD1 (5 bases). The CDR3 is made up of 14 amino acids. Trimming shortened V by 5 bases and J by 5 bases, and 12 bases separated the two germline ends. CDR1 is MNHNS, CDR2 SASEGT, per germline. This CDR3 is CASSWGRPNEKLFF. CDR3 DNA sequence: TGTGCCAGCAGTTGGGGCAGGCCAAATGAAAAACTGTTTTTT.

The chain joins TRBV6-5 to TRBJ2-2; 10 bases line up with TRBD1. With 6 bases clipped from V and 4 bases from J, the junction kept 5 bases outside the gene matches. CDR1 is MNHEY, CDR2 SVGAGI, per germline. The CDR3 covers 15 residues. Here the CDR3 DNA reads TGTGCCAGCAGGGCCGGACAGGGGGGCACCGGGGAGCTGTTTTTT. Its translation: CASRAGQGGTGELFF.

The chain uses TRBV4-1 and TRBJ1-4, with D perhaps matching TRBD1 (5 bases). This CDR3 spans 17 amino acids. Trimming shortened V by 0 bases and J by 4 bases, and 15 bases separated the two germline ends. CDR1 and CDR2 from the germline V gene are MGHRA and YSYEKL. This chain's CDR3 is CASSQEGWGGFNEKLFF. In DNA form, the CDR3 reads TGCGCCAGCAGCCAAGAAGGGTGGGGGGGGTTTAATGAAAAACTGTTTTTT.